Each of the 18 T cell receptor beta chains below was sequenced from the same sample in a study of blood T cell repertoires in COVID-19. TCRdb's table, derived via immunoSEQ multiplex PCR, lists solely in-frame clones and lacks some. The sample consists of almost 200,000 clones, 80% to 90% of them appearing once. Specimen: PBMCs or T cells enriched from blood (not recorded which). Receptors were obtained from a woman under 30 who had recovered from COVID-19.

The chain has TRBV28 and TRBJ1-2; D might be TRBD1 (6 bases). The V end lost 6 bases, the J end lost 2 bases, and 13 bases lay between the germline ends. Germline V gives CDR1 MDHEN, CDR2 SYDVKM. CDR3 length equals 14 residues. The CDR3 sequence: CASRRGGLNYGYTF. CDR3 bases: TGTGCCAGCAGAAGGGGGGGCTTAAACTATGGCTACACCTTC.

The chain recombines TRBV5-1 with TRBJ1-1; the D is unclear. The germline CDR1 and CDR2 sequences are SGHRS and YFSETQ. The length of the CDR3 is 14 residues. V lost 2 bases, J lost 1 base, and 9 bases lay in between. CDR3 DNA: TGCGCCAGCAGCTTACCCGGAGGGAACACTGAAGCTTTCTTT. Its protein is CASSLPGGNTEAFF.

The chain recombines TRBV7-3 with TRBJ1-1, with D possibly TRBD1 on 5 matching bases. Germline CDR1 SGHTA, CDR2 FQGTGA. V gave up 6 bases and J gave up 5 bases, with 13 bases separating them. The CDR3 is 13 residues long. CDR3 sequence reads: CASSSGGGTEAFF. CDR3 in DNA: TGTGCCAGCAGTTCCGGGGGGGGAACTGAAGCTTTCTTT.

The V call is TRBV7-9, the J call TRBJ1-4; 7 positions match TRBD1. This CDR3 region has 14 residues. V lost 1 base to trimming and J lost 7 bases; unmatched junction nucleotides: 3. CDR1 is SEHNR, CDR2 FQNEAQ, per germline (reference sequence). CDR3 in amino acids: CASSLGGQSEKLFF. CDR3 coding DNA: TGTGCCAGCAGCTTAGGGGGACAGTCTGAAAAACTGTTTTTT.

CDR3 region: CASSLERSWQFF. In DNA, the CDR3 is TGTGCCAGCAGCTTGGAGAGATCTTGGCAGTTCTTC. V is TRBV5-4 and J is TRBJ2-1; D call uncertain. CDR1 SGHNT and CDR2 YYREEE come from the germline V gene (reference sequence). Trimming cost V 0 bases and J 12 bases, with 10 bases left between them. The CDR3 is 12 amino acids.

The chain couples TRBV9 to TRBJ2-2; weak D call: TRBD2 (5 bases). Germline V gene data show CDR1 as SGDLS and CDR2 as YYNGEE. The CDR3 length is 19 residues. Trimming removed 0 bases at V and 0 bases at J, with 18 bases between. In DNA, the CDR3 is TGTGCCAGCAGCGTAGCTGTCAGGCCGGAGGTGGCGAACACCGGGGAGCTGTTTTTT. Protein product: CASSVAVRPEVANTGELFF.

This chain connects TRBV28 to TRBJ1-5; 8 nucleotides match TRBD1. Germline V gives CDR1 MDHEN, CDR2 SYDVKM. The V segment lost 6 bases and the J segment 2 bases; nucleotides outside the gene matches: 6. This CDR3 is built from 15 residues. CDR3 amino acids: CASRTQGVGNQPQHF. The DNA of the CDR3 is TGTGCCAGCAGAACACAGGGGGTAGGCAATCAGCCCCAGCATTTT.

The chain couples TRBV10-2 to TRBJ1-5, with 9 bases lining up with TRBD1. Germline V gives CDR1 WSHSY, CDR2 SAAADI. There are 14 residues in the CDR3. V was clipped by 6 bases and J by 4 bases; unmatched bases: 4. CDR3 sequence: CASSTGTGNQPQHF. The CDR3 DNA sequence: TGCGCCAGCAGCACCGGGACAGGGAATCAGCCCCAGCATTTT.

The V and J genes are TRBV6-5 and TRBJ1-1, with TRBD1 matching 8 bases. The CDR3 sequence is 13 residues long. Germline V gene data show CDR1 as MNHEY and CDR2 as SVGAGI. Trimming took 6 bases from V and 3 from J; bases not matched to a gene: 3. CDR3 sequence: CASRQGAYTEAFF. The DNA of the CDR3 is TGTGCCAGCAGGCAGGGGGCCTACACTGAAGCTTTCTTT.

The chain couples TRBV7-9 to TRBJ1-2; the D gene is possibly TRBD1 (6 bases). The CDR3 runs to 14 residues. V lost 5 bases to trimming and J lost 7 bases, with 17 bases between them. The V gene's germline CDR1 is SEHNR and CDR2 FQNEAQ (reference sequence). The CDR3 region is CASSMRQVEFGYTF. The CDR3 DNA is TGTGCCAGCAGCATGCGACAGGTTGAGTTTGGCTACACCTTC.

The chain couples TRBV7-9 to TRBJ1-1; D gene uncertain. V dropped 5 bases and J dropped 1 base, with 11 bases sitting between them. CDR1 and CDR2 (germline): SEHNR, FQNEAQ (reference sequence). This CDR3 has 14 residues. CDR3: CASSPPSGNTEAFF. In nucleotides, the CDR3 is TGTGCCAGCAGCCCCCCCTCGGGGAACACTGAAGCTTTCTTT.

The genes are TRBV7-9 and TRBJ1-2, with 7 bases fitting TRBD1. This CDR3 has 15 amino acids. In germline, CDR1 is SEHNR, CDR2 FQNEAQ (reference sequence). The trim removed 4 bases at V and 5 bases at J, leaving 10 bases unmatched. DNA for the CDR3: TGTGCCAGCAGCTCTGGTGACAGGGACTTATATGGCTACACCTTC. Its translation: CASSSGDRDLYGYTF.

J is TRBJ2-1 and V is TRBV3-1 (or the pseudogene TRBV3-2), with D unclear. CDR3 length: 15 residues. The germline gives CDR1 LGHDT, CDR2 YNNKEL (reference sequence). With 3 bases removed from V and 5 bases from J, the gap between germline ends came to 14 bases. The CDR3 loop reads CASSHGAVDHNEQFF. As DNA, the CDR3 is TGTGCCAGCAGCCACGGAGCTGTCGATCACAATGAGCAGTTCTTC.

The gene calls are TRBV11-3 and TRBJ2-5; the D gene is possibly TRBD1 (6 bases). The V and J ends lost 1 base and 5 bases respectively, with 14 bases between them. CDR3 length equals 15 residues. Germline V gives CDR1 SGHNT, CDR2 YENEEA. CDR3 sequence: CASSLGRWGRETQYF. CDR3 coding DNA: TGTGCCAGCAGCTTAGGTCGTTGGGGGCGGGAGACCCAGTACTTC.

The chain joins TRBV7-3 to TRBJ2-2; the match to TRBD2 covers 7 bases. V was pared by 5 bases and J by 4 bases, with 7 bases of the junction left unmatched. This CDR3 has 15 residues. Germline lookup yields CDR1 SGHTA and CDR2 FQGTGA. The DNA for the CDR3 is TGTGCCAGCAGCGAGGGACTATCGGGCACCGGGGAGCTGTTTTTT. Translated, it gives CASSEGLSGTGELFF.

The J gene is TRBJ1-4, the V gene TRBV19; weak D call: TRBD1 (6 bases). The V and J ends lost 5 bases and 4 bases respectively, with 14 bases between them. The CDR3 has 15 residues. CDR1 LNHDA and CDR2 SQIVND come from the germline V gene (reference sequence). The CDR3 reads CASSVQQGVNEKLFF. CDR3 in DNA: TGTGCCAGTAGTGTCCAACAGGGAGTTAATGAAAAACTGTTTTTT.

The chain has TRBV28 and TRBJ2-1, with TRBD1 matching 8 bases. V lost 6 bases, J lost 4 bases, and 8 bases stayed unmatched. Germline values: CDR1 MDHEN, CDR2 SYDVKM. This CDR3 contains 15 residues. The CDR3 sequence is CASRITGTGYNEQFF. The CDR3 DNA follows: TGTGCCAGCAGGATAACCGGGACAGGATACAATGAGCAGTTCTTC.

This rearrangement joins TRBV5-4 to TRBJ1-5; 7 bases are a match to TRBD1. CDR3 size: 18 residues. J gave up 0 bases and V 0 bases, and 9 bases lay outside the gene matches. Germline values: CDR1 SGHNT, CDR2 YYREEE (reference sequence). The CDR3 sequence is CASSLDPGTDYSNQPQHF. CDR3 nucleotide sequence: TGTGCCAGCAGCTTGGACCCAGGGACAGACTATAGCAATCAGCCCCAGCATTTT.